The clone carrying this T cell receptor beta chain was detected a few times. CDR3 length: 15 amino acids. Trimming took 2 bases from V and 0 from J; bases not matched to a gene: 1. Germline V gene lookup returns CDR1 MNHEY and CDR2 SVGEGT. The data are from a study of blood T cells in healthy people across ages. Next came a second PCR, run for about 7 to 12 cycles, which used a sample-barcoded 5' primer along with a J-beta primer mix. Via MiXCR, TCRdb re-called the 5' RACE reads, giving one row per CDR3 protein. This table has around 320,000 distinct CDR3 sequences, roughly 27% appearing once. V is TRBV6-2 or TRBV6-3 and J is TRBJ2-4; 7 bases are a match to TRBD2. This clonotype originated in a woman in her seventies in good health. Sequencing was carried out using blood. The CDR3: CASSYGGGAKNIQYF. CDR3 bases: TGTGCCAGCAGTTACGGGGGGGGAGCCAAAAACATTCAGTACTTC.